The rows below give T cell receptor beta chains drawn from one sample of a study of T-cell reconstitution after alpha-beta-depleted transplantation in children. Each CDR3 protein gets one entry after TCRdb re-called the PCR reads with MiXCR. The sample shows hundreds of thousands of distinct CDR3 sequences, less than 15% of them seen only once. Sequenced here: PBMCs, sampled before TCRalphabeta/CD19-depleted stem cell transplant. Source of these receptors: a girl aged 2-10 years with congenital amegakaryocytic thrombocytopenia, due to receive a stem cell transplant. The CDR3 runs from the conserved cysteine through the conserved F or W. D genes are given only for firm matches. Clone size, where shown, is once, few, many, or a class for clones that have expanded.

d_call	v_call	j_call	clone_size	cdr3_aa	cdr3_nt
TRBD1	TRBV5-1	TRBJ2-4	many	CASSLGQGEVKNIQYF	TGCGCCAGCAGCTTGGGACAGGGGGAGGTCAAAAACATTCAGTACTTC
-	TRBV5-1	TRBJ1-5	many	CASSSKTQPQHF	TGCGCCAGCAGCTCCAAAACTCAGCCCCAGCATTTT
-	TRBV13	TRBJ2-1	few	CASSPRSSGSYNEQFF	TGTGCCAGCAGCCCTCGGAGTTCTGGGTCCTACAATGAGCAGTTCTTC
-	TRBV7-9	TRBJ2-1	many	CASSLAKQFF	TGTGCCAGCAGCTTAGCGAAGCAGTTCTTC
TRBD1	TRBV5-1	TRBJ2-1	many	CASSLGQGANEQFF	TGCGCCAGCAGCTTAGGACAGGGCGCCAATGAGCAGTTCTTC
TRBD1	TRBV5-1	TRBJ2-1	-	CASTRTGGSALSYNEQFF	TGCGCCAGCACCCGGACAGGAGGATCGGCCTTGTCCTACAATGAGCAGTTCTTC
TRBD1	TRBV29-1	TRBJ2-4	many	CSVEQTGGFCRSLAKNIQYF	TGCAGCGTTGAACAGACAGGGGGATTCTGCCGAAGTCTAGCCAAAAACATTCAGTACTTC
-	TRBV4-1	TRBJ2-1	-	CASSQVIARYNEQFF	TGCGCCAGCAGCCAAGTAATAGCCCGCTACAATGAGCAGTTCTTC
-	TRBV7-9	TRBJ1-4	-	CASSLGTVWSEKLFF	TGTGCCAGCAGCTTAGGGACAGTCTGGTCGGAAAAACTGTTTTTT
TRBD1	TRBV15	TRBJ1-4	-	CATSRAPAGGEKLFF	TGTGCCACCAGCAGAGCCCCGGCAGGGGGTGAAAAACTGTTTTTT
TRBD1	TRBV12-3/TRBV12-4	TRBJ2-7	many	CASSSLTGANEQYF	TGTGCCAGCAGTTCCTTGACAGGGGCGAACGAGCAGTACTTC
-	TRBV10-3	TRBJ2-1	many	CAISEPTTLGYNEQFF	TGTGCCATCAGTGAGCCGACTACACTCGGGTACAATGAGCAGTTCTTC
-	TRBV24-1	TRBJ2-1	few	CATSDPTGTKSSYNEQFF	TGTGCCACCAGTGACCCTACCGGGACGAAAAGCTCCTACAATGAGCAGTTCTTC
-	TRBV30	TRBJ2-1	many	CAWIPTSSSYNEQFF	TGTGCCTGGATCCCTACTAGTAGCTCCTACAATGAGCAGTTCTTC
-	TRBV7-9	TRBJ2-1	few	CASSDMPSEQFF	TGTGCCAGCAGCGACATGCCCAGTGAGCAGTTCTTC
TRBD1	TRBV12-3/TRBV12-4	TRBJ1-1	few	CASSQSGTGSWTEAFF	TGTGCCAGCAGTCAATCCGGGACAGGTAGTTGGACTGAAGCTTTCTTT
-	TRBV29-1	TRBJ2-1	many	CSVEAFHEQFF	TGCAGCGTTGAAGCTTTCCATGAGCAGTTCTTC
-	TRBV29-1	TRBJ1-3	-	CSVRELTENSGNTIYF	TGCAGCGTGAGAGAACTGACGGAAAACTCTGGAAACACCATATATTTT
-	TRBV10-3	TRBJ2-7	many	CAISDDGTYEQYF	TGTGCCATCAGTGACGACGGGACCTACGAGCAGTACTTC
TRBD2	TRBV7-2	TRBJ2-1	few	CASSSGLAVVEQFF	TGTGCCAGCAGCTCCGGGCTAGCGGTAGTTGAGCAGTTCTTC
TRBD2	TRBV5-1	TRBJ2-3	-	CASSLGTSGQSDTQYF	TGCGCCAGCAGCTTGGGGACTAGCGGGCAATCAGATACGCAGTATTTT
TRBD2	TRBV5-1	TRBJ2-7	-	CASSLGLAGVTYEQYF	TGCGCCAGCAGCTTGGGACTAGCGGGAGTAACCTACGAGCAGTACTTC
-	TRBV11-1	TRBJ2-1	many	CASSGGRGRPSPYNEQFF	TGTGCCAGCAGCGGGGGCCGAGGTCGGCCTAGCCCATACAATGAGCAGTTCTTC
TRBD2	TRBV7-3	TRBJ2-3	few	CASSSHGGSITDTQYF	TGTGCCAGCAGCTCTCACGGGGGGTCAATCACAGATACGCAGTATTTT
TRBD1	TRBV5-1	TRBJ1-2	many	CASSLAGQGLYGYTF	TGCGCCAGCAGCTTGGCGGGACAGGGTCTCTATGGCTACACCTTC
-	TRBV7-6	TRBJ1-2	many	CASSLGAGNYGYTF	TGTGCCAGCAGCTTAGGGGCTGGGAACTATGGCTACACCTTC
-	TRBV3-1	TRBJ1-1	few	CASSHGTGATEAFF	TGTGCCAGCAGCCACGGGACGGGGGCCACTGAAGCTTTCTTT
TRBD2	TRBV9	TRBJ2-1	few	CASSVGLAGVGYNEQFF	TGTGCCAGCAGCGTAGGCCTAGCGGGAGTAGGGTACAATGAGCAGTTCTTC
-	TRBV24-1	TRBJ2-2	many	CATSDTGSNTGELFF	TGTGCCACCAGTGATACAGGATCGAACACCGGGGAGCTGTTTTTT
TRBD2	TRBV12-3/TRBV12-4	TRBJ2-3	many	CASSLLAGGDTQYF	TGTGCCAGCAGTTTACTGGCGGGAGGGGATACGCAGTATTTT
-	TRBV27	TRBJ2-7	-	CASSLATGRHEQYF	TGTGCCAGCAGTTTAGCGACAGGGAGGCACGAGCAGTACTTC
TRBD2	TRBV20-1	TRBJ2-5	-	CSAIAGTYQETQYF	TGCAGTGCTATAGCGGGAACGTACCAAGAGACCCAGTACTTC
TRBD2	TRBV29-1	TRBJ2-3	many	CSVDASGSRADTQYF	TGCAGCGTTGATGCTAGCGGGAGTCGGGCAGATACGCAGTATTTT
TRBD2	TRBV12-3/TRBV12-4	TRBJ2-7	many	CASKAGFYEQYF	TGTGCCAGCAAAGCGGGATTCTACGAGCAGTACTTC
-	TRBV12-3/TRBV12-4	TRBJ2-5	few	CASSSGLRGKETQYF	TGTGCCAGCAGTTCGGGCCTACGCGGGAAAGAGACCCAGTACTTC
-	TRBV28	TRBJ2-2	many	CASSTPNTGELFF	TGTGCCAGCAGTACCCCGAACACCGGGGAGCTGTTTTTT
TRBD1	TRBV20-1	TRBJ1-2	few	CSARPPGQGGDGYTF	TGCAGTGCTAGACCCCCTGGACAGGGTGGAGATGGCTACACCTTC
TRBD2	TRBV6-1	TRBJ2-2	many	CASRRAGLAEHTGELFF	TGTGCCAGCAGGCGAGCTGGACTAGCGGAACACACCGGGGAGCTGTTTTTT
-	TRBV24-1	TRBJ2-2	-	CATSDPIGSERDTGELFF	TGTGCCACCAGTGACCCTATCGGTTCTGAAAGAGACACCGGGGAGCTGTTTTTT
TRBD1	TRBV5-1	TRBJ2-2	many	CASSADRGPTGELFF	TGCGCCAGCAGCGCGGACAGGGGTCCCACCGGGGAGCTGTTTTTT
TRBD2	TRBV20-1	TRBJ2-3	many	CSAPVGVAGTDTQYF	TGCAGTGCTCCAGTCGGGGTAGCGGGAACAGATACGCAGTATTTT
-	TRBV5-4	TRBJ2-1	-	CASSLAASAKQETQFF	TGTGCCAGCAGCTTGGCCGCATCGGCTAAACAAGAGACCCAGTTCTTC
-	TRBV27	TRBJ1-4	many	CASSPLSPATNEKLFF	TGTGCCAGCAGTCCCTTAAGCCCAGCAACTAATGAAAAACTGTTTTTT
-	TRBV20-1	TRBJ2-1	many	CSAEDSNLDEQFF	TGCAGTGCGGAGGACTCCAACCTTGATGAGCAGTTCTTC
TRBD2	TRBV5-1	TRBJ2-2	-	CASSLAGLAVNTGELFF	TGCGCCAGCAGCCTGGCGGGACTAGCGGTGAACACCGGGGAGCTGTTTTTT
TRBD2	TRBV7-6	TRBJ2-7	many	CASSLRLAGGQKRQSYEQYF	TGTGCCAGCAGCTTAAGACTAGCGGGAGGGCAAAAAAGGCAATCCTACGAGCAGTACTTC
-	TRBV20-1	TRBJ2-1	many	CSATNEQFF	TGCAGTGCTACCAATGAGCAGTTCTTC